Shown below are 21 T cell receptor beta chains from a single sample sequenced in a study of blood T cell repertoires in COVID-19. Repertoires were generated with immunoSEQ multiplex PCR, while TCRdb's copy carries only in-frame clones and drops some. The sample consists of 70,000 to 90,000 clones, around two thirds of them appearing once. The sequencing input was peripheral blood. The receptors here all came from a human donor with acute or convalescent COVID-19. The donor label of this sample is uncertain.

The chain carries TRBV7-9 and TRBJ1-2; unclear D gene. V was trimmed by 3 bases and J by 2 bases, leaving 7 bases between them. Germline-derived CDR1 and CDR2 are SEHNR and FQNEAQ (reference sequence). This CDR3 is built from 13 residues. CDR3 protein: CASSLGRNYGYTF. Written as DNA, the CDR3 is TGTGCCAGCAGCTTGGGGAGGAACTATGGCTACACCTTC.

The chain uses TRBV2 and TRBJ1-2; the D is unclear. V lost 1 base to trimming and J lost 4 bases, with 10 bases between them. CDR1 is SNHLY, CDR2 FYNNEI, per germline. The CDR3 spans 14 residues. The CDR3 here is CASSEGLSLYGYTF. The CDR3 DNA reads as TGTGCCAGCAGTGAAGGTCTTTCTCTCTATGGCTACACCTTC.

V and J are TRBV6-1 and TRBJ2-2, with TRBD1 matching 7 bases. Germline lookup yields CDR1 MNHNS and CDR2 SASEGT. CDR3 length: 14 residues. The V gene end was trimmed by 2 bases and the J gene end by 4 bases; junction bases not matched to a gene: 1. CDR3 nucleotide sequence: TGTGCCAGCAGTGAATGGACAGGCACCGGGGAGCTGTTTTTT. Protein product: CASSEWTGTGELFF.

J is TRBJ2-7 and V is TRBV6-2 or TRBV6-3, with 11 bases fitting TRBD2. V trimming: 6 bases; J trimming: 8 bases; junction bases outside the gene matches: 9. The CDR3 runs 14 residues. Looked up from germline, CDR1 is MNHEY and CDR2 is SVGEGT. DNA for the CDR3: TGTGCCAGCAGCTCTCTAGCGGGGGGCCCGAAGCAGTACTTC. This encodes CASSSLAGGPKQYF.

The chain recombines TRBV6-1 with TRBJ2-3, with 8 bases matching TRBD1. Germline assignment: CDR1 MNHNS and CDR2 SASEGT. The CDR3 runs to 16 residues. V dropped 1 base and J dropped 2; count of bases not matched to a gene: 5. The CDR3 here is CASSEGGRGPTDTQYF. The DNA of the CDR3 is TGTGCCAGCAGTGAAGGGGGCAGGGGGCCCACAGATACGCAGTATTTT.

This sequence joins TRBV19 and TRBJ2-1; the match to TRBD2 covers 10 bases. CDR3 size: 14 residues. The V gene's germline CDR1 is LNHDA and CDR2 SQIVND (reference sequence). The trim removed 7 bases at V and 8 bases at J, leaving 8 bases unmatched. The chain's CDR3 is CASNRLAGVDEQFF. CDR3 bases: TGTGCCAGTAATCGACTAGCGGGTGTTGATGAGCAGTTCTTC.

This chain uses TRBV2 with TRBJ2-6; D not certain. In germline, CDR1 is SNHLY, CDR2 FYNNEI. CDR3 length: 13 amino acids. V was clipped by 11 bases and J by 0 bases, with 8 bases between them. The CDR3 nucleotides read TGTGCCGTCGGTCGCTCTGGGGCCAACGTCCTGACTTTC. Its translation is CAVGRSGANVLTF.

This clone showed up just once. This chain joins TRBV19 and TRBJ2-3; the match to TRBD2 covers 9 bases. From germline, CDR1 is LNHDA and CDR2 SQIVND (reference sequence). Germline trimming cut 2 bases from V and 6 bases from J; bases unmatched to any gene: 12. The CDR3 extends over 17 amino acids. The DNA for the CDR3 is TGTGCCAGTAGTATAACCCTAGCGGGGTCCCCGGAGGATACGCAGTATTTT. It specifies CASSITLAGSPEDTQYF.

This chain joins TRBV20-1 and TRBJ2-5; tentative D call: TRBD1 (5 bases). V was cut by 3 bases and J by 1 base, with 9 bases left in between. The CDR3 sequence is 13 residues long. CDR1 is DFQATT and CDR2 is SNEGSKA in the germline V gene (reference sequence). The CDR3 DNA reads TGCAGTGCTAGTTCAGGGCTCCAAGAGACCCAGTACTTC. Encoded protein: CSASSGLQETQYF.

V is TRBV12-3 or TRBV12-4 and J is TRBJ1-3; D remains unclear. Trimming shortened V by 11 bases and J by 0 bases, and 11 bases separated the two germline ends. The length of the CDR3 is 13 residues. For the CDR3, the DNA is TGTGCCGGGAGCTCCTTCTCTGGAAACACCATATATTTT. This sequence encodes CAGSSFSGNTIYF.

CDR3 DNA: TGTGCCAGCAGCACGGGACTAGCGGGGGGGCTTGGGAACACCGGGGAGCTGTTTTTT. Translation gives CASSTGLAGGLGNTGELFF. The chain couples TRBV11-2 to TRBJ2-2, with 16 bases that match TRBD2. The CDR3 loop spans 19 amino acids. After removal of 5 bases from V and 1 base from J, the junction contained 7 bases not matched to a gene. The germline V gene has CDR1 SGHAT and CDR2 FQNNGV.

V is TRBV28 and J is TRBJ1-6, with 10 bases aligning to TRBD1. J was trimmed by 4 bases and V by 7 bases; bases with no gene match: 7. There are 16 residues in the CDR3. Germline V lookup: CDR1 MDHEN, CDR2 SYDVKM. For the CDR3, the DNA is TGTGCCAGCATCTCTGCGGACAGGGGGTATAATTCACCCCTCCACTTT. Amino acid sequence: CASISADRGYNSPLHF.

This clone was detected only once. The chain links TRBV5-4 to TRBJ2-3; D is possibly TRBD2 (5 bases). The CDR3 consists of 13 residues. Germline loops: CDR1 SGHNT, CDR2 YYREEE (reference sequence). V gave up 5 bases and J gave up 9 bases, with 16 bases separating them. The CDR3 sequence is CASSPGPEATQYF. In DNA form, the CDR3 reads TGTGCCAGCAGTCCCGGGCCGGAGGCCACGCAGTATTTT.

V and J are TRBV7-9 and TRBJ1-3; no definite D call. The germline gives CDR1 SEHNR, CDR2 FQNEAQ (reference sequence). V was clipped by 5 bases and J by 0 bases, with 8 bases between them. This CDR3 region has 14 residues. The CDR3: CASSNPFSGNTIYF. CDR3 DNA sequence: TGTGCCAGCAGCAATCCGTTCTCTGGAAACACCATATATTTT.

This sequence joins TRBV30 and TRBJ2-7, with TRBD1 matching 11 bases. CDR1 is GTSNPN, CDR2 SVGIG, per germline (reference sequence). J lost 3 bases, V lost 7 bases, and 5 bases had no gene match. CDR3 length: 13 amino acids. CDR3 in DNA: TGTGCCTCCGGGGGACAGGGGGGCTACGAGCAGTACTTC. As protein: CASGGQGGYEQYF.

This chain connects TRBV7-8 to TRBJ2-1; TRBD2 matches 14 bases. CDR1 is SGHVS, CDR2 FQNEAQ, per germline. After removal of 1 base from V and 9 bases from J, the junction contained 8 bases not matched to a gene. CDR3 size: 17 residues. DNA of the CDR3: TGTGCCAGCAGCTTAGGGACTAGCGGGGGGTCCCCCCGTGAGCAGTTCTTC. This sequence encodes CASSLGTSGGSPREQFF.

The chain has TRBV5-4 and TRBJ1-6; no definite D call. This CDR3 spans 12 amino acids. V was trimmed by 4 bases and J by 10 bases, leaving 9 bases between them. Germline V gene data show CDR1 as SGHNT and CDR2 as YYREEE (reference sequence). This CDR3 reads CASSLPGSPLHF. DNA of the CDR3: TGTGCCAGCAGCCTCCCGGGATCACCCCTCCACTTT. The whole variable domain, remainder taken from reference TRBV5-4 and TRBJ1-6, is ETGVTQSPTHLIKTRGQQVTLRCSSQSGHNTVSWYQQALGQGPQFIFQYYREEENGRGNFPPRFSGLQFPNYSSELNVNALELDDSALYLCASSLPGSPLHFGNGTRLTVT.

This clone was recorded once. V is TRBV7-8 and J is TRBJ2-2; TRBD2 is a possible D gene (6 bases). The V end lost 3 bases, the J end lost 1 base, and 6 bases lay between the germline ends. CDR1 SGHVS and CDR2 FQNEAQ come from the germline V gene. The CDR3 totals 14 residues. The CDR3 protein is CASSLGGNTGELFF. As DNA, the CDR3 is TGTGCCAGCAGCTTGGGGGGGAACACCGGGGAGCTGTTTTTT.

The chain links TRBV3-1 (or the pseudogene TRBV3-2) to TRBJ1-2; D remains unclear. CDR1 is LGHDT, CDR2 YNNKEL, per germline (reference sequence). The V gene lost 4 bases and the J gene lost 4 bases, with 13 bases spanning the gap. The CDR3 extends over 14 amino acids. The CDR3 nucleotides are TGTGCCAGCAGCCCTCGGGAACTGCTCTATGGCTACACCTTC. Protein: CASSPRELLYGYTF.

The CDR3: CASSDPRTAETQYF. In DNA, the CDR3 is TGTGCCAGCAGTGACCCCCGGACAGCTGAGACCCAGTACTTC. This chain uses TRBV6-4 with TRBJ2-5, with D possibly being TRBD1 (6 bases). Germline values: CDR1 MRHNA, CDR2 SNTAGT. V was cut by 2 bases and J by 5 bases, with 12 bases left in between. The length of the CDR3 is 14 residues.

This chain links TRBV7-8 with TRBJ1-6; the match to TRBD1 covers 7 bases. The CDR3 spans 14 residues. Losses at the gene ends were 5 bases for V and 10 bases for J; bases not matched to a gene: 8. Germline loops: CDR1 SGHVS, CDR2 FQNEAQ. The CDR3 spells CASSPPTGISPLHF. CDR3 sequence (DNA): TGTGCCAGCAGCCCACCGACAGGGATCTCACCCCTCCACTTT.